Shown below are 21 T cell receptor beta chains from a single sample sequenced in a study of blood T cell repertoires in COVID-19. Profiling relied on immunoSEQ multiplex PCR, and the TCRdb table lists in-frame clones only, not all of them. This sample carries a few hundred thousand clones, about 90% of them seen once, and the ten largest clones take about 3%. The sample taken for sequencing was PBMCs or T cells enriched from blood (not recorded which). The receptors originated from a woman aged 25 to 45 who had recovered from COVID-19.

The J gene is TRBJ1-1, the V gene TRBV28; the match to TRBD1 covers 9 bases. This CDR3 comprises 14 residues. From germline, CDR1 is MDHEN and CDR2 SYDVKM. The trim removed 6 bases at V and 5 bases at J, leaving 7 bases unmatched. CDR3 protein: CASRPTGGWTEAFF. The CDR3 DNA sequence: TGTGCCAGCAGACCGACAGGGGGATGGACTGAAGCTTTCTTT.

V gene TRBV6-5 combines with J gene TRBJ1-2; D is undetermined. CDR3 length: 15 residues. Germline assignment: CDR1 MNHEY and CDR2 SVGAGI. Trimming took off 0 bases at V and 4 bases at J, with 12 bases between the two ends. CDR3 sequence reads: CASSYSRGSTYGYTF. The CDR3, as DNA: TGTGCCAGCAGTTACTCTCGGGGAAGCACCTATGGCTACACCTTC.

This sequence joins TRBV14 and TRBJ2-2; D not resolved. The CDR3 extends over 13 amino acids. Germline V lookup: CDR1 SGHDN, CDR2 FVKESK. V lost 4 bases and J lost 2, with 5 bases in between. The DNA for the CDR3 is TGTGCCAGCAGCCCGTATAACACCGGGGAGCTGTTTTTT. This translates into CASSPYNTGELFF.

This chain links TRBV5-4 with TRBJ1-1, with unresolved D. The V gene's germline CDR1 is SGHNT and CDR2 YYREEE (reference sequence). This CDR3 has 13 residues. The ends were cut back, 5 bases at V and 0 bases at J, with 8 bases in the middle. The CDR3 loop reads CASRSPMNTEAFF. The CDR3 nucleotides read TGTGCCAGCAGAAGCCCAATGAACACTGAAGCTTTCTTT.

V usage is TRBV2 and J usage is TRBJ1-1, with 7 bases lining up with TRBD1. The length of the CDR3 is 12 residues. J lost 7 bases, V lost 9 bases, and 8 bases had no gene match. Germline values: CDR1 SNHLY, CDR2 FYNNEI. CDR3 coding DNA: TGTGCCAGTGGGACAGACGACTTTGAAGCTTTCTTT. It codes for CASGTDDFEAFF.

CDR3 amino acids: CASSLQGGNTEAFF. Here the CDR3 DNA reads TGTGCCAGCAGCTTACAGGGAGGTAACACTGAAGCTTTCTTT. V gene TRBV11-1 combines with J gene TRBJ1-1, with D possibly TRBD1 on 5 matching bases. The CDR3 length is 14 residues. V was shortened by 2 bases and J by 2 bases, with 9 bases between the two germline ends. Per germline, CDR1 SGHAT and CDR2 FQDESV (reference sequence).

This clone was recorded at least ten times. The J gene is TRBJ1-2, the V gene TRBV5-1, with a possible D match to TRBD1 (5 bases). The CDR3 runs to 14 residues. Deletions cut 10 bases from V and 2 bases from J, with 18 bases between. Per the germline V gene, CDR1 is SGHRS and CDR2 is YFSETQ. The CDR3 sequence: CARVGPPCNYGYTF. CDR3 DNA sequence: TGCGCCCGCGTGGGGCCGCCGTGCAACTATGGCTACACCTTC.

This sequence joins TRBV5-1 and TRBJ2-2; D gene uncertain. CDR3 length: 14 residues. Deletions cut 7 bases from V and 2 bases from J, with 12 bases between. Germline CDR1 reads SGHRS; CDR2 reads YFSETQ. The CDR3 sequence is CASGLAGNTGELFF. DNA for the CDR3: TGCGCCAGCGGTTTGGCAGGAAACACCGGGGAGCTGTTTTTT.

V and J are TRBV7-9 and TRBJ1-1, with 10 bases identical to TRBD1. Germline CDR1 is SEHNR and CDR2 is FQNEAQ (reference sequence). CDR3 length: 17 residues. Unmatched junction bases numbered 9, after V lost 5 bases and J lost 0 bases. The CDR3 DNA sequence: TGTGCCAGCAGCCCTCCGGGACAGGGGATTATGAACACTGAAGCTTTCTTT. Residues: CASSPPGQGIMNTEAFF.

V is TRBV25-1 and J is TRBJ2-7; a weak D match, TRBD1 (6 bases). V lost 4 bases, J lost 0 bases, and 13 bases lay in between. In germline, CDR1 is MGHDK, CDR2 SYGVNS. This CDR3 comprises 15 residues. CDR3 sequence reads: CASSARGTGSYEQYF. The CDR3 DNA reads as TGTGCCAGCAGTGCCAGGGGTACGGGCTCCTACGAGCAGTACTTC.

This clone was found a few times. The chain carries TRBV7-9 and TRBJ2-1, with a weak D call TRBD1 (6 bases). Trimming left V 4 bases short and J 5 bases short, with 15 bases between. The CDR3 length is 15 residues. Germline CDR1 SEHNR, CDR2 FQNEAQ (reference sequence). The CDR3 DNA is TGTGCCAGCAGCTCTACGACAGGAACCAACAATGAGCAGTTCTTC. It specifies CASSSTTGTNNEQFF.

The rearrangement joins TRBV18 to TRBJ1-2; D unclear. The CDR3 is 13 amino acids. Germline lookup yields CDR1 KGHSH and CDR2 LQKENI. Trimming took 6 bases from V and 4 from J, leaving 12 bases between them. Here the CDR3 reads CASSNQGGYGYTF. CDR3 bases: TGTGCCAGCTCTAACCAAGGCGGCTATGGCTACACCTTC.

This rearrangement joins TRBV10-3 to TRBJ1-1, with D perhaps TRBD1 (6 bases). CDR1 and CDR2 (germline): ENHRY, SYGVKD. V dropped 6 bases and J dropped 4 bases, with 15 bases sitting between them. The CDR3 covers 14 residues. CDR3 nucleotide sequence: TGTGCCATCAGAGAACAGGGCTGGGGCACTGAAGCTTTCTTT. Translating gives CAIREQGWGTEAFF.

The genes are TRBV5-1 and TRBJ1-2; 9 positions agree with TRBD1. This CDR3 is built from 15 residues. The J segment lost 8 bases and the V segment lost 0 bases, leaving 8 bases of the junction unmatched. Germline CDR1 and CDR2: SGHRS and YFSETQ. The CDR3 DNA reads as TGCGCCAGCAGCTTGGCACAGGGGGCTATGGAAGGCTACACCTTC. Protein product: CASSLAQGAMEGYTF.

This clone was detected once. J is TRBJ2-7 and V is TRBV6-5; TRBD2 agrees at 13 bases. J lost 4 bases, V lost 1 base, and 4 bases had no gene match. CDR3 length: 16 residues. Looked up from germline, CDR1 is MNHEY and CDR2 is SVGAGI. The DNA for the CDR3 is TGTGCCAGCAGTTACTTAGGACTAGCGGGAGTTTACGAGCAGTACTTC. Amino acids: CASSYLGLAGVYEQYF.

The V and J genes are TRBV11-2 and TRBJ2-5, with a tentative D call TRBD1 (5 bases). Trimming took 2 bases from V and 2 from J, leaving 9 bases between them. This CDR3 comprises 14 residues. The V gene's germline CDR1 is SGHAT and CDR2 FQNNGV. For the CDR3, the DNA is TGTGCCAGCAGCTTAAGTAGGACACAAGAGACCCAGTACTTC. It is translated as CASSLSRTQETQYF.

V is TRBV24-1 and J is TRBJ1-5; 7 positions match TRBD1. The CDR3 runs to 16 residues. Germline V gene lookup returns CDR1 KGHDR and CDR2 SFDVKD. V was clipped by 4 bases and J by 3 bases; unmatched bases: 8. CDR3 bases: TGTGCCACCAGTGACGCCGGACAGGCAGCCAATCAGCCCCAGCATTTT. Its translation is CATSDAGQAANQPQHF.

V usage is TRBV4-1 and J usage is TRBJ2-1; the D is unclear. The ends were cut back, 1 base at V and 4 bases at J, with 11 bases in the middle. Germline CDR1 and CDR2: MGHRA and YSYEKL. The CDR3 extends over 15 amino acids. The CDR3 DNA reads as TGCGCCAGCAGCCAAGTTTCGCGGCATTACAATGAGCAGTTCTTC. This sequence encodes CASSQVSRHYNEQFF.

This clone was recorded a few times. The chain has TRBV7-9 and TRBJ1-1; D gene ambiguous. The ends were cut back, 2 bases at V and 7 bases at J, with 11 bases in the middle. CDR1 is SEHNR and CDR2 is FQNEAQ in the germline V gene (reference sequence). This CDR3 contains 13 residues. The CDR3 DNA sequence: TGTGCCAGCAGCTTATCATACGGGGATGAAGCTTTCTTT. It encodes CASSLSYGDEAFF.

The chain joins TRBV13 to TRBJ2-1, with 8 bases fitting TRBD1. Trimming took 5 bases from V and 3 from J; bases not matched to a gene: 3. This CDR3 is built from 14 residues. From germline, CDR1 is PRHDT and CDR2 FYEKMQ (reference sequence). This chain's CDR3 is CASSTGQGYNEQFF. CDR3 sequence (DNA): TGTGCCAGCAGCACCGGACAGGGCTACAATGAGCAGTTCTTC.

The chain employs TRBV5-1 and TRBJ1-2, with unresolved D. Per germline, CDR1 SGHRS and CDR2 YFSETQ. CDR3 size: 13 residues. With 2 bases removed from V and 6 bases from J, the gap between germline ends came to 11 bases. The CDR3: CASSLTPEDGYTF. CDR3 bases: TGCGCCAGCAGCTTAACTCCAGAGGATGGCTACACCTTC.